These 32 T cell receptor beta chains were sequenced from one sample in a study of T cell repertoires in cytomegalovirus infection. A single record per CDR3 protein comes from TCRdb applying MiXCR to the reads. This table holds 560,000 or so distinct CDR3 sequences, approximately 15% found once. The sequencing input was CD8+ T cells from PBMCs. The receptors stem from a human donor in good health (CMV status not recorded). Some clones in this sample may be carry-over from other donors' samples.

This clonotype was counted a few times. The rearrangement links TRBV15 to TRBJ1-4; D gene uncertain. Trimming cost V 0 bases and J 15 bases, with 14 bases left between them. The CDR3 is made up of 13 amino acids. CDR1 is LNHNV, CDR2 YYDKDF, per germline (reference sequence). CDR3 DNA: TGTGCCACCAGCAGAGATAAGGGAGAGCTAATGTTTTTT. This translates into CATSRDKGELMFF.

This clonotype was recorded at least ten times. The chain links TRBV7-2 to TRBJ1-2; 10 bases are shared with TRBD1. V dropped 5 bases and J dropped 4; count of bases not matched to a gene: 4. CDR1 and CDR2 (germline): SGHTA, FQGNSA. This CDR3 has 14 residues. CDR3 protein: CASSADRGLYGYTF. CDR3 bases: TGTGCCAGCAGCGCTGACAGGGGGCTCTATGGCTACACCTTC. Using reference TRBV7-2 and TRBJ1-2 for the parts outside the CDR3, the full variable domain is GAGVSQSPSNKVTEKGKDVELRCDPISGHTALYWYRQSLGQGLEFLIYFQGNSAPDKSGLPSDRFSAERTGGSVSTLTIQRTQQEDSAVYLCASSADRGLYGYTFGSGTRLTVV.

This clonotype was detected ten times or more. The chain links TRBV7-9 to TRBJ2-1; TRBD2 agrees at 10 bases. The length of the CDR3 is 15 residues. The ends lost 2 bases at V and 5 bases at J; junction bases unmatched: 3. CDR1 and CDR2 (germline): SEHNR, FQNEAQ (reference sequence). This CDR3 reads CASSLKREGHNEQFF. CDR3 nucleotide sequence: TGTGCCAGCAGCTTAAAGCGGGAGGGCCACAATGAGCAGTTCTTC. Drawing the rest from reference TRBV7-9 and TRBJ2-1, the complete variable domain is DTGVSQNPRHKITKRGQNVTFRCDPISEHNRLYWYRQTLGQGPEFLTYFQNEAQLEKSRLLSDRFSAERPKGSFSTLEIQRTEQGDSAMYLCASSLKREGHNEQFFGPGTRLTVL.

This clonotype was detected ten times or more. The rearrangement joins TRBV7-6 to TRBJ2-3; 9 bases align to TRBD2. CDR1 and CDR2 from the germline V gene are SGHVS and FNYEAQ. This CDR3 has 17 amino acids. V shed 1 base, J shed 0 bases, and the junction held 5 bases outside the gene matches. The DNA for the CDR3 is TGTGCCAGCAGCTTAGTTGGTAGCGGGGGTAGCACAGATACGCAGTATTTT. Its translation is CASSLVGSGGSTDTQYF.

The chain links TRBV14 to TRBJ2-7, with D maybe TRBD1 (5 bases). The germline CDR1 and CDR2 sequences are SGHDN and FVKESK. CDR3 length: 15 amino acids. Trimming shortened V by 0 bases and J by 6 bases, and 15 bases separated the two germline ends. CDR3 sequence reads: CASSQEHWTKGEQYF. CDR3 sequence (DNA): TGTGCCAGCAGCCAAGAGCACTGGACAAAAGGCGAGCAGTACTTC.

As to this clonotype: A read error is possible here, since a much larger clone lies one base away. The V and J genes are TRBV12-3 or TRBV12-4 and TRBJ2-6; D is possibly TRBD1 (6 bases). The CDR3 is 12 residues long. CDR3 in amino acids: CASTPGANFLTF. The CDR3 coding sequence is TGTGCCAGCACCCCAGGGGCCAACTTCCTGACTTTC.

This clonotype was counted only a few times. This chain joins TRBV3-1 and TRBJ2-7; weak D call: TRBD2 (6 bases). The V and J ends lost 7 bases and 0 bases respectively, with 13 bases between them. This CDR3 is 14 amino acids long. Germline V gene sequence: CDR1 LGHDT, CDR2 YNNKEL (reference sequence). The CDR3 region is CASTAGGISYEQYF. As DNA, the CDR3 is TGTGCCAGCACGGCGGGCGGGATCTCCTACGAGCAGTACTTC.

This clonotype was counted between two and nine times. The chain uses TRBV27 and TRBJ1-4; D gene ambiguous. This CDR3 comprises 11 residues. V was pared by 6 bases and J by 2 bases, with 1 base between. In germline, CDR1 is MNHEY, CDR2 SMNVEV (reference sequence). CDR3 coding DNA: TGTGCCAGCAGGACTAATGAAAAACTGTTTTTT. This codes for CASRTNEKLFF.

This rearrangement joins TRBV3-1 to TRBJ2-1; 7 nucleotides align to TRBD2. Germline CDR1 and CDR2: LGHDT and YNNKEL (reference sequence). This CDR3 contains 17 residues. With V trimmed by 0 bases and J by 13 bases, 18 bases remained unmatched. CDR3 loop: CASSQDPRGGSGYVQFF. The CDR3 region has the DNA TGTGCCAGCAGCCAAGATCCGCGCGGCGGGAGTGGATATGTTCAGTTCTTC.

This clonotype was counted only a few times. The rearrangement joins TRBV20-1 to TRBJ1-3; 9 nucleotides align to TRBD1. The CDR3 sequence is 15 residues long. Losses at the gene ends were 5 bases for V and 1 base for J; bases not matched to a gene: 6. Germline V gene data show CDR1 as DFQATT and CDR2 as SNEGSKA (reference sequence). CDR3 in DNA: TGCAGTGCTCCCGACAGGGGGAATTCTGGAAACACCATATATTTT. Encoded protein: CSAPDRGNSGNTIYF.

This clonotype has a handful of counts. The genes are TRBV4-2 and TRBJ2-3; perhaps TRBD1 as D (6 bases). The V gene's germline CDR1 is LGHNA and CDR2 YNFKEQ. The V end was cut by 4 bases, the J end by 2 bases, with 25 bases between. This CDR3 has 19 residues. CDR3 in amino acids: CASSRSPLPTGTNTDTQYF. The CDR3 nucleotides read TGTGCCAGCAGCCGCAGCCCATTACCCACCGGGACAAACACAGATACGCAGTATTTT.

V and J are TRBV4-1 and TRBJ2-2, with 13 bases that match TRBD2. V lost 0 bases to trimming and J lost 5 bases; unmatched junction nucleotides: 9. CDR1 MGHRA and CDR2 YSYEKL come from the germline V gene. This CDR3 spans 19 amino acids. The CDR3: CASSQDFERTSGRTGELFF. CDR3 nucleotide sequence: TGCGCCAGCAGCCAAGATTTCGAGAGGACTAGCGGGAGAACCGGGGAGCTGTTTTTT.

The sample holds many counts of this clonotype. This chain uses TRBV5-1 with TRBJ2-6, with D possibly TRBD2 on 5 matching bases. This CDR3 contains 14 residues. V dropped 6 bases and J dropped 0 bases, with 7 bases sitting between them. Germline V gives CDR1 SGHRS, CDR2 YFSETQ. In DNA form, the CDR3 reads TGCGCCAGCACAGAGGGCTCTGGGGCCAACGTCCTGACTTTC. It encodes CASTEGSGANVLTF.

This clonotype was seen ten or more times. The chain is built from TRBV7-6 and TRBJ1-4, with TRBD1 matching 7 bases. After removal of 3 bases from V and 1 base from J, the junction contained 8 bases not matched to a gene. CDR3 length: 17 amino acids. CDR1 is SGHVS, CDR2 FNYEAQ, per germline. Written as DNA, the CDR3 is TGTGCCAGCAGCTTGGTCCAGGGGGGGGTAACTAATGAAAAACTGTTTTTT. This sequence encodes CASSLVQGGVTNEKLFF.

This clonotype was observed a handful of times. V gene TRBV29-1 combines with J gene TRBJ2-7; D possibly corresponds to TRBD1 (5 bases). The ends were cut back, 1 base at V and 2 bases at J, with 9 bases in the middle. Germline V gives CDR1 SQVTM, CDR2 ANQGSEA. This CDR3 contains 13 residues. The CDR3 bases are TGCAGCGTTGAAGGCCCAGGGCCCTACGAGCAGTACTTC. Translation: CSVEGPGPYEQYF.

The CDR3 is CASSQGQGPTDTQYF. DNA for the CDR3: TGTGCCAGCAGCCAAGGACAGGGGCCCACAGATACGCAGTATTTT. The genes are TRBV3-1 and TRBJ2-3, with TRBD1 identical over 8 bases. Germline lookup yields CDR1 LGHDT and CDR2 YNNKEL (reference sequence). After removal of 1 base from V and 2 bases from J, the junction contained 2 bases not matched to a gene. The CDR3 totals 15 residues.

At least ten counts were recorded for this clonotype. The chain joins TRBV6-5 to TRBJ2-1; no definite D call. The V and J ends lost 10 bases and 4 bases respectively, with 5 bases between them. The CDR3 runs to 10 residues. Looked up from germline, CDR1 is MNHEY and CDR2 is SVGAGI. CDR3 loop: CATFYNEQFF. CDR3 DNA sequence: TGTGCCACCTTTTACAATGAGCAGTTCTTC.

This rearrangement joins TRBV19 to TRBJ2-5; TRBD1 matches at 8 bases. This CDR3 spans 14 amino acids. CDR1 is LNHDA and CDR2 is SQIVND in the germline V gene (reference sequence). The V gene end was trimmed by 2 bases and the J gene end by 2 bases; junction bases not matched to a gene: 1. The CDR3 region is CASSIRQGQETQYF. CDR3 bases: TGTGCCAGTAGTATAAGACAGGGGCAAGAGACCCAGTACTTC.

V gene TRBV25-1 combines with J gene TRBJ2-3; tentative D call: TRBD2 (6 bases). Trimming took 3 bases from V and 1 from J, leaving 11 bases between them. Germline CDR1 and CDR2: MGHDK and SYGVNS. This CDR3 contains 15 residues. The CDR3, as DNA: TGTGCCAGCAGTGAGTGGGGACTGCGCACAGATACGCAGTATTTT. Amino acids: CASSEWGLRTDTQYF.

This clonotype was detected only a few times. V usage is TRBV7-8 and J usage is TRBJ2-3; 11 bases line up with TRBD2. V trimming: 5 bases; J trimming: 5 bases; junction bases outside the gene matches: 9. CDR3 length equals 16 residues. Germline-derived CDR1 and CDR2 are SGHVS and FQNEAQ. Here the CDR3 DNA reads TGTGCCAGCAGCGCCATAGCGGGGGGGAAGGGAGATACGCAGTATTTT. Its translation: CASSAIAGGKGDTQYF.

V is TRBV9 and J is TRBJ2-7, with D possibly TRBD1 on 6 matching bases. CDR1 and CDR2 from the germline V gene are SGDLS and YYNGEE. The CDR3 length is 15 residues. Trimming left V 3 bases short and J 1 base short, with 14 bases between. In DNA form, the CDR3 reads TGTGCCAGCAGCGCCGGACAGCCAGAATCCTACGAGCAGTACTTC. Its translation is CASSAGQPESYEQYF. Filled out from reference TRBV9 and TRBJ2-7, the complete variable domain reads DSGVTQTPKHLITATGQRVTLRCSPRSGDLSVYWYQQSLDQGLQFLIQYYNGEERAKGNILERFSAQQFPDLHSELNLSSLELGDSALYFCASSAGQPESYEQYFGPGTRLTVT.

The V call is TRBV27, the J call TRBJ1-2, with D hard to call. This CDR3 is built from 12 residues. The germline V gene has CDR1 MNHEY and CDR2 SMNVEV (reference sequence). V dropped 5 bases and J dropped 8 bases, with 12 bases sitting between them. CDR3 sequence (DNA): TGTGCCAGCAGTCCGGGCCCGAGGGGCTACACCTTC. Translating it yields CASSPGPRGYTF.

The chain is built from TRBV30 and TRBJ2-1; 9 bases map to TRBD2. Per the germline V gene, CDR1 is GTSNPN and CDR2 is SVGIG (reference sequence). The J segment lost 4 bases and the V segment lost 3 bases, leaving 1 base of the junction unmatched. The CDR3 has 13 amino acids. The CDR3 DNA reads as TGTGCCTGGAGGACTAGCGGTTACAATGAGCAGTTCTTC. The encoded protein is CAWRTSGYNEQFF.

CDR3 sequence (DNA): TGTGCCAGCCCGGGACAGAACTATGGCTACACCTTC. Translating it yields CASPGQNYGYTF. The chain recombines TRBV6-1 with TRBJ1-2; 7 bases map to TRBD1. The germline V gene has CDR1 MNHNS and CDR2 SASEGT. V was clipped by 8 bases and J by 2 bases; unmatched bases: 2. The CDR3 runs to 12 residues.

The chain carries TRBV4-1 and TRBJ2-3; 8 positions agree with TRBD1. V dropped 1 base and J dropped 3; count of bases not matched to a gene: 6. This CDR3 region has 16 residues. Germline-derived CDR1 and CDR2 are MGHRA and YSYEKL. CDR3 nucleotide sequence: TGCGCCAGCAGCCAAGCGGCAGGGGGCTTGACAGATACGCAGTATTTT. As protein: CASSQAAGGLTDTQYF.

This clonotype was detected many times. The rearrangement links TRBV7-3 to TRBJ1-6; D may be TRBD1 (6 bases). Germline loops: CDR1 SGHTA, CDR2 FQGTGA. The CDR3 covers 13 residues. The V and J ends lost 6 bases and 10 bases respectively, with 13 bases between them. The CDR3 DNA sequence: TGTGCCAGCAGATCAACAGGGAACTCACCCCTCCACTTT. Residues: CASRSTGNSPLHF. The full variable domain, with the rest looked up from reference TRBV7-3 and TRBJ1-6, is GAGVSQTPSNKVTEKGKYVELRCDPISGHTALYWYRQSLGQGPEFLIYFQGTGAADDSGLPNDRFFAVRPEGSVSTLKIQRTERGDSAVYLCASRSTGNSPLHFGNGTRLTVT.

This chain links TRBV2 with TRBJ2-5; the match to TRBD2 covers 8 bases. Germline CDR1 reads SNHLY; CDR2 reads FYNNEI. The V segment lost 3 bases and the J segment 3 bases; nucleotides outside the gene matches: 6. The CDR3 loop spans 15 amino acids. For the CDR3, the DNA is TGTGCCAGCAGTGATGGCGGGGGGCCTGAAGAGACCCAGTACTTC. Residues: CASSDGGGPEETQYF. Full variable domain (remainder filled in from reference TRBV2 and TRBJ2-5): EPEVTQTPSHQVTQMGQEVILRCVPISNHLYFYWYRQILGQKVEFLVSFYNNEISEKSEIFDDQFSVERPDGSNFTLKIRSTKLEDSAMYFCASSDGGGPEETQYFGPGTRLLVL.

This clonotype has only a few counts. The V call is TRBV29-1, the J call TRBJ2-1; D remains unclear. Trimming left V 3 bases short and J 0 bases short, with 12 bases between. The CDR3 has 15 amino acids. Germline V gene sequence: CDR1 SQVTM, CDR2 ANQGSEA. CDR3 protein: CSVEAVSGSYNEQFF. The CDR3 nucleotides read TGCAGCGTTGAGGCAGTAAGTGGCTCCTACAATGAGCAGTTCTTC.

A few counts support this clonotype. The gene calls are TRBV27 and TRBJ2-7; 7 bases agree with TRBD2. The germline CDR1 and CDR2 sequences are MNHEY and SMNVEV (reference sequence). V gave up 6 bases and J gave up 0 bases; unmatched junction bases: 8. CDR3 length: 15 amino acids. The CDR3 region is CASRSRGLVSYEQYF. The CDR3 bases are TGTGCCAGCAGATCCCGTGGACTAGTCTCCTACGAGCAGTACTTC.

This clonotype appeared a few times. The chain is built from TRBV11-2 and TRBJ1-5; TRBD1 is a possible D gene (5 bases). CDR3 length: 15 residues. The V gene lost 0 bases and the J gene lost 5 bases, with 11 bases spanning the gap. Germline V CDR1 and CDR2: SGHAT, FQNNGV. CDR3 region: CASSLEGAGDQPQHF. The CDR3 nucleotides are TGTGCCAGCAGCTTAGAAGGGGCAGGCGATCAGCCCCAGCATTTT. The variable domain in full, with the rest retrieved from reference TRBV11-2 and TRBJ1-5, is EAGVAQSPRYKIIEKRQSVAFWCNPISGHATLYWYQQILGQGPKLLIQFQNNGVVDDSQLPKDRFSAERLKGVDSTLKIQPAKLEDSAVYLCASSLEGAGDQPQHFGDGTRLSIL.

The V gene is TRBV29-1, the J gene TRBJ1-2; TRBD1 matches 8 bases. The ends lost 4 bases at V and 3 bases at J; junction bases unmatched: 4. This CDR3 is 13 amino acids long. Per germline, CDR1 SQVTM and CDR2 ANQGSEA. CDR3 bases: TGCAGCGTTGCGGACAGGGTGGACTATGGCTACACCTTC. Translation gives CSVADRVDYGYTF.

The table lists this clonotype with many counts. The chain carries TRBV11-1 and TRBJ2-2; a possible D gene is TRBD2 (6 bases). The CDR3 extends over 19 amino acids. The V end lost 5 bases, the J end lost 1 base, and 23 bases lay between the germline ends. Germline-derived CDR1 and CDR2 are SGHAT and FQDESV (reference sequence). The CDR3 loop reads CASSPDPKGLQRNTGELFF. In DNA, the CDR3 is TGTGCCAGCAGCCCGGACCCCAAGGGACTCCAGAGGAACACCGGGGAGCTGTTTTTT.